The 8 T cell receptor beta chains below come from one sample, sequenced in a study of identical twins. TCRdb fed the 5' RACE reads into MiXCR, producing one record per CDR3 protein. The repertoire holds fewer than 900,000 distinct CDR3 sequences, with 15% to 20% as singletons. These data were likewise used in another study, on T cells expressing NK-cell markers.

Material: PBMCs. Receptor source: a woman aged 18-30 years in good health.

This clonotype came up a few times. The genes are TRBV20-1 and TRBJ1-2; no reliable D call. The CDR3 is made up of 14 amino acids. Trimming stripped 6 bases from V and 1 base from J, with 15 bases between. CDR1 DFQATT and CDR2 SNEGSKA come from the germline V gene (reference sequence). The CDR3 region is CSANPRGVNYGYTF. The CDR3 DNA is TGCAGTGCGAACCCCCGGGGTGTTAACTATGGCTACACCTTC.

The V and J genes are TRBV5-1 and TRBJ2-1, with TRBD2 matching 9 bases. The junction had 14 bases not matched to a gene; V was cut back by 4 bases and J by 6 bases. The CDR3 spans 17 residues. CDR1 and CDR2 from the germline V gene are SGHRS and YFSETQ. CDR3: CASSPGVLAGAFNEQFF. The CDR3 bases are TGCGCCAGCAGCCCCGGGGTGTTAGCGGGGGCCTTCAATGAGCAGTTCTTC.

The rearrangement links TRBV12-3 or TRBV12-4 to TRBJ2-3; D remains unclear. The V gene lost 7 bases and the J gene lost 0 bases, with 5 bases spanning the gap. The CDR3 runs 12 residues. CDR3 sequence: CASISSTDTQYF. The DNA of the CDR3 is TGTGCCAGCATCTCTAGCACAGATACGCAGTATTTT.

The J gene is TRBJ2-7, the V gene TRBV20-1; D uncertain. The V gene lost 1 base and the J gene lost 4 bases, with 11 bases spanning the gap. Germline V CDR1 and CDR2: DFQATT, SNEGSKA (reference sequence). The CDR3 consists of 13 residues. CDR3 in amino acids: CSARAADGYEQYF. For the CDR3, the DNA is TGCAGTGCTAGAGCCGCGGACGGGTACGAGCAGTACTTC.

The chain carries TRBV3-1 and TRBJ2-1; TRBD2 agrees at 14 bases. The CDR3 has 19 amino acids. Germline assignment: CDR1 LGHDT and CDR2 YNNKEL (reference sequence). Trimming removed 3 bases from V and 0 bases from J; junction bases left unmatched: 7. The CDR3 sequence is CASSHEGLAGVSSYNEQFF. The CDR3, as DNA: TGTGCCAGCAGCCATGAGGGACTAGCGGGGGTAAGCTCCTACAATGAGCAGTTCTTC.

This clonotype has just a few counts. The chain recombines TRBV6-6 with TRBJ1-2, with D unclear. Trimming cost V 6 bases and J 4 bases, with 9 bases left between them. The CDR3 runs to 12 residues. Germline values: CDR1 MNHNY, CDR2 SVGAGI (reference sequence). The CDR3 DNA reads TGTGCCAGCAGCCCCGCAGTCTATGGCTACACCTTC. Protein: CASSPAVYGYTF.

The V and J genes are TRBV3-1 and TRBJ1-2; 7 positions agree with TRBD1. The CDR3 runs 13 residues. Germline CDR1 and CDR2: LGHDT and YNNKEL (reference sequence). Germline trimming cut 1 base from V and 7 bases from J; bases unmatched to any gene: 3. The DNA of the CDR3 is TGTGCCAGCAGCCAAGCCGACAGGGCTGGCTACACCTTC. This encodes CASSQADRAGYTF.

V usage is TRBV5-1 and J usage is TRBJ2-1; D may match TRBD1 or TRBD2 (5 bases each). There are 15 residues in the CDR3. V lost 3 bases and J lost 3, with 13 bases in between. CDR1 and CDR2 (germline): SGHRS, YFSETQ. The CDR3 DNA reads TGCGCCAGCAGCTCTCGGGACCCAGGCTACAATGAGCAGTTCTTC. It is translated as CASSSRDPGYNEQFF.